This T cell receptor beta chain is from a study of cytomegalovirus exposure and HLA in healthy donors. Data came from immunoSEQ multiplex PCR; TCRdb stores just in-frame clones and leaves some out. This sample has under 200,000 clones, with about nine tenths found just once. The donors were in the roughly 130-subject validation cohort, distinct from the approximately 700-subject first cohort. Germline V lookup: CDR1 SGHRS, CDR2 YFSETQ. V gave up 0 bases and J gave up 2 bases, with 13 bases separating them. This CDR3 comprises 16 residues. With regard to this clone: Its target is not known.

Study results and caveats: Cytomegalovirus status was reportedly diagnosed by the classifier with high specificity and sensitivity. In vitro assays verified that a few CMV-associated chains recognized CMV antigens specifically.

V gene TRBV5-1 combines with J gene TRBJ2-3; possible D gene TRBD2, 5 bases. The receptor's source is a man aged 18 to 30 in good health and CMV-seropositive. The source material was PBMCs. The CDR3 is CASSLAEGYITDTQYF. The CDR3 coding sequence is TGCGCCAGCAGCTTGGCTGAGGGTTATATCACAGATACGCAGTATTTT.